This passage covers 21 T cell receptor beta chains from one sample sequenced in a study of shared clonotypes between healthy human individuals. Generated by immunoSEQ multiplex PCR, the TCRdb table keeps only in-frame clones and is missing some. The sample lists fewer than 1 million clones; around 96% were seen once. Terminally differentiated effector memory CD45RA+ cells were left out of the naive CD8 fraction, which was CD45RO-negative and positively selected for CCR7. The sequencing input was naive CD8+ T cells sorted from blood. The source of these receptors is a man in his thirties or forties in good health.

CDR3 in amino acids: CASSHGLDSYNEQFF. The DNA of the CDR3 is TGTGCCAGCAGCCACGGACTAGACTCCTACAATGAGCAGTTCTTC. This chain uses TRBV7-9 with TRBJ2-1; 7 bases are a match to TRBD2. Trimming took 5 bases from V and 0 from J; bases not matched to a gene: 4. The germline gives CDR1 SEHNR, CDR2 FQNEAQ (reference sequence). The CDR3 contains 15 residues.

This chain's CDR3 is CASHAEGRGPEQYF. CDR3 nucleotides: TGTGCCAGCCACGCGGAAGGCAGGGGACCCGAGCAGTACTTC. The chain has TRBV21-1 and TRBJ2-7; TRBD1 reflects the table's D call only, with no check against the DNA. TRBV21-1 is noted as a pseudogene. CDR3 length: 14 residues.

The chain employs TRBV19 and TRBJ1-1; 7 bases agree with TRBD1. Losses at the gene ends were 5 bases for V and 4 bases for J; bases not matched to a gene: 7. The CDR3 has 14 residues. Germline loops: CDR1 LNHDA, CDR2 SQIVND (reference sequence). The CDR3 sequence: CASSAGTAFTEAFF. The CDR3 DNA reads TGTGCCAGTAGTGCCGGGACAGCCTTCACTGAAGCTTTCTTT.

This sequence joins TRBV27 and TRBJ1-2; TRBD1 matches 7 bases. V shed 2 bases, J shed 5 bases, and the junction held 8 bases outside the gene matches. This CDR3 has 15 amino acids. Germline-derived CDR1 and CDR2 are MNHEY and SMNVEV (reference sequence). In DNA, the CDR3 is TGTGCCAGCAGTTTAGGTAGGGGGCTTTGGTATGGCTACACCTTC. It translates to CASSLGRGLWYGYTF.

V usage is TRBV19 and J usage is TRBJ2-7, with D possibly called TRBD1 or TRBD2 (6 bases each). Per germline, CDR1 LNHDA and CDR2 SQIVND (reference sequence). Trimming removed 7 bases at V and 2 bases at J, with 15 bases between. The CDR3 extends over 14 amino acids. CDR3 sequence reads: CASTPGGGAYEQYF. CDR3 coding DNA: TGTGCCAGTACCCCCGGGGGCGGGGCCTACGAGCAGTACTTC.

The V gene is TRBV7-9, the J gene TRBJ2-7, with 8 bases matching TRBD1. V gave up 1 base and J gave up 4 bases; unmatched junction bases: 9. Germline CDR1 reads SEHNR; CDR2 reads FQNEAQ (reference sequence). The CDR3 covers 16 residues. The CDR3 loop reads CASSLVGATGGYEQYF. In DNA, the CDR3 is TGTGCCAGCAGCTTAGTTGGGGCTACAGGGGGTTACGAGCAGTACTTC. Variable domain in full (rest from reference TRBV7-9 and TRBJ2-7): DTGVSQNPRHKITKRGQNVTFRCDPISEHNRLYWYRQTLGQGPEFLTYFQNEAQLEKSRLLSDRFSAERPKGSFSTLEIQRTEQGDSAMYLCASSLVGATGGYEQYFGPGTRLTVT.

This clone showed up just once. The gene calls are TRBV5-1 and TRBJ1-2; D ambiguous. V was pared by 0 bases and J by 4 bases, with 10 bases between. Germline values: CDR1 SGHRS, CDR2 YFSETQ. CDR3 length: 14 residues. The CDR3 protein is CASSLDGSRYGYTF. CDR3 DNA: TGCGCCAGCAGCTTGGACGGCAGTCGCTATGGCTACACCTTC. The full variable domain, its missing parts supplied by reference TRBV5-1 and TRBJ1-2, is KAGVTQTPRYLIKTRGQQVTLSCSPISGHRSVSWYQQTPGQGLQFLFEYFSETQRNKGNFPGRFSGRQFSNSRSEMNVSTLELGDSALYLCASSLDGSRYGYTFGSGTRLTVV.

The chain combines TRBV11-2 with TRBJ2-3; 7 nucleotides line up with TRBD2. The germline V gene has CDR1 SGHAT and CDR2 FQNNGV. V lost 6 bases, J lost 6 bases, and 0 bases stayed unmatched. The length of the CDR3 is 11 residues. CDR3 DNA: TGTGCCAGCAGGGGAGGGGATACGCAGTATTTT. Translating gives CASRGGDTQYF.

In nucleotides, the CDR3 is TGTGCCAGCAGTGAATTGCGGCTAGGCTACGAGCAGTACTTC. Translation: CASSELRLGYEQYF. V usage is TRBV2 and J usage is TRBJ2-7; D remains ambiguous. The CDR3 covers 14 residues. Germline V lookup: CDR1 SNHLY, CDR2 FYNNEI. V shed 2 bases and J shed 3 bases, with 11 bases lying between them.

Of note for this clone: The junction differs from germline at one of its ends, possibly a read error. J is TRBJ2-2 and V is TRBV29-1; the D is unclear. Germline assignment: CDR1 SQVTM and CDR2 ANQGSEA. The CDR3 extends over 13 amino acids. In nucleotides, the CDR3 is TGCAGCGCTGAACTGACGGAGACCGGGGAGCTGTTTTTT. Protein sequence: CSAELTETGELFF.

Concerning this clone: The junction differs from germline at one of its ends, possibly a read error. This sequence joins TRBV5-4 and TRBJ2-3; no firm D call. Germline V gives CDR1 SGHNT, CDR2 YYREEE (reference sequence). There are 12 residues in the CDR3. The DNA of the CDR3 is TGTGCCAGCAGCTCGATGGTAGATATGCAGTATTTT. Amino acids: CASSSMVDMQYF.

This chain connects TRBV19 to TRBJ2-1; D is uncertain. The ends were cut back, 5 bases at V and 16 bases at J, with 12 bases in the middle. The CDR3 spans 10 residues. Germline assignment: CDR1 LNHDA and CDR2 SQIVND (reference sequence). CDR3 residues: CASSAGRQFF. DNA of the CDR3: TGTGCCAGTAGTGCCGGTAGACAATTCTTC.

The CDR3 spells CASSLSLAGWYEQFF. The CDR3 region has the DNA TGTGCCAGCAGCCTTTCCCTAGCGGGATGGTATGAGCAGTTCTTC. The chain combines TRBV11-2 with TRBJ2-1; 9 nucleotides line up with TRBD2. Germline values: CDR1 SGHAT, CDR2 FQNNGV. There are 15 residues in the CDR3. V was clipped by 5 bases and J by 8 bases; unmatched bases: 10.

A remark on this clone: The sample contains more than one DNA sequence encoding this CDR3. The genes are TRBV7-9 and TRBJ1-1; 7 bases line up with TRBD1. V shed 4 bases and J 1 base; nucleotides not matched to a gene: 3. Per the germline V gene, CDR1 is SEHNR and CDR2 is FQNEAQ (reference sequence). The CDR3 has 14 amino acids. The CDR3 region is CASSSRDRNTEAFF. The CDR3 DNA follows: TGTGCCAGCAGCTCGCGGGACAGGAACACTGAAGCTTTCTTT. The whole variable domain, remainder taken from reference TRBV7-9 and TRBJ1-1, is DTGVSQNPRHKITKRGQNVTFRCDPISEHNRLYWYRQTLGQGPEFLTYFQNEAQLEKSRLLSDRFSAERPKGSFSTLEIQRTEQGDSAMYLCASSSRDRNTEAFFGQGTRLTVV.

The rearrangement links TRBV4-1 to TRBJ1-5; 9 nucleotides agree with TRBD1. Germline values: CDR1 MGHRA, CDR2 YSYEKL. CDR3 size: 15 residues. Unmatched junction bases numbered 5, after V lost 3 bases and J lost 5 bases. CDR3: CASSQGTGNYQPQHF. The DNA of the CDR3 is TGCGCCAGCAGCCAGGGGACAGGGAACTATCAGCCCCAGCATTTT.

V is TRBV7-6 and J is TRBJ1-5, with unresolved D. CDR1 is SGHVS, CDR2 FNYEAQ, per germline. The CDR3 is 10 residues long. V was trimmed by 11 bases and J by 9 bases, leaving 11 bases between them. CDR3 loop: CAGSVGPQHF. The CDR3, as DNA: TGTGCCGGCTCGGTGGGGCCCCAGCATTTT. Drawing the rest from reference TRBV7-6 and TRBJ1-5, the complete variable domain is GAGVSQSPRYKVTKRGQDVALRCDPISGHVSLYWYRQALGQGPEFLTYFNYEAQQDKSGLPNDRFSAERPEGSISTLTIQRTEQRDSAMYRCAGSVGPQHFGDGTRLSIL.

The table lists this clone with a few counts. The V call is TRBV28, the J call TRBJ2-1; 9 nucleotides align to TRBD1. Germline values: CDR1 MDHEN, CDR2 SYDVKM. J gave up 5 bases and V 6 bases, and 5 bases lay outside the gene matches. CDR3 length equals 14 residues. CDR3 in DNA: TGTGCCAGCAGCCGACAGGGGGAGGACAATGAGCAGTTCTTC. Translation gives CASSRQGEDNEQFF.

This sequence joins TRBV5-4 and TRBJ2-5; the D gene is possibly TRBD2 (6 bases). Trimming left V 5 bases short and J 2 bases short, with 16 bases between. Per germline, CDR1 SGHNT and CDR2 YYREEE (reference sequence). The CDR3 is 15 amino acids. The CDR3 DNA reads TGTGCCAGCAGACAGTGGGTCGGGGGTCAAGAGACCCAGTACTTC. This gives the protein CASRQWVGGQETQYF.

V usage is TRBV4-3 and J usage is TRBJ2-5; weak D call: TRBD2 (5 bases). Trimming stripped 0 bases from V and 4 bases from J, with 9 bases between. The CDR3 covers 14 residues. CDR1 LGHNA and CDR2 YSLEER come from the germline V gene. The chain's CDR3 is CASSQELGRETQYF. The CDR3, as DNA: TGCGCCAGCAGCCAAGAGTTGGGGAGAGAGACCCAGTACTTC.

The chain combines TRBV13 with TRBJ2-1; D not certain. Between the trimmed V and J ends, which lost 7 bases and 10 bases, there was a span of 17 bases. This CDR3 region has 13 residues. CDR1 PRHDT and CDR2 FYEKMQ come from the germline V gene (reference sequence). The CDR3 nucleotides read TGTGCCAGCAACAACTCCCCCCGCGGAGAGCAGTTCTTC. This sequence encodes CASNNSPRGEQFF.

This chain joins TRBV27 and TRBJ2-1; D unclear. V was shortened by 0 bases and J by 7 bases, with 7 bases between the two germline ends. Germline values: CDR1 MNHEY, CDR2 SMNVEV (reference sequence). The CDR3 length is 13 residues. CDR3: CASSLSVGNEQFF. The CDR3 DNA follows: TGTGCCAGCAGTTTATCGGTGGGAAATGAGCAGTTCTTC.